The rows below give T cell receptor beta chains drawn from one sample of a study of T-cell reconstitution after alpha-beta-depleted transplantation in children. TCRdb re-called the PCR reads through MiXCR, storing one row per CDR3 protein. The repertoire holds hundreds of thousands of distinct CDR3 sequences, with roughly 13% as singletons. The material sequenced was PBMCs, mostly from graft donor cells, taken 360 days after TCRalphabeta/CD19-depleted stem cell transplant. The receptors derive from a male patient younger than 18 who had a stem cell transplant for acute myeloid leukemia, so the T cells may come from the graft donor. CDR3s include the opening cysteine and the closing phenylalanine or tryptophan. A D gene is named only where the DNA matches it firmly. Where a row states a size, it is once, few, many or the class of an expanded clone; other rows omit it.

CDR3nt | CDR3aa | j_gene | d_gene | abundance | v_gene
TGCAGTGCTCGCACAGGGTGGCATGAGCAGTTCTTC | CSARTGWHEQFF | TRBJ2-1 | . | . | TRBV20-1
TGTGCCAGCTCACCCCTCGGGTTGAACACTGAAGCTTTCTTT | CASSPLGLNTEAFF | TRBJ1-1 | . | . | TRBV18
TGCAGCGTTGAGAACGAGTACGAGCAGTACTTC | CSVENEYEQYF | TRBJ2-7 | . | . | TRBV29-1
TGTGCCACCGATGGGGGGGGGACTCGCTCCTACAATGAGCAGTTCTTC | CATDGGGTRSYNEQFF | TRBJ2-1 | TRBD2 | few | TRBV7-8
TGTGCCAGCTCGCCCCTCCCCCGACTAGCGCCGAACACCGGGGAGCTGTTTTTT | CASSPLPRLAPNTGELFF | TRBJ2-2 | TRBD2 | . | TRBV18
TGTGCCAGCAGCTTAGTGGGGACAGGTTTGCAAGAGACCCAGTACTTC | CASSLVGTGLQETQYF | TRBJ2-5 | TRBD1 | few | TRBV11-1
TGCAGTGCTAGAGACCTATATAGCGGGAGGGCCTACAATGAGCAGTTCTTC | CSARDLYSGRAYNEQFF | TRBJ2-1 | TRBD2 | few | TRBV20-1
TGTGCCAGCACCCTTCGGGCTAGCAATCAGCCCCAGCATTTT | CASTLRASNQPQHF | TRBJ1-5 | . | many | TRBV12-3/TRBV12-4
TGTGCCAGCAGCCAAGTGGGCGGGGGAGCCACCTACGAGCAGTACTTC | CASSQVGGGATYEQYF | TRBJ2-7 | TRBD2 | . | TRBV3-1
TGTGCCAGCTCACCAACCCTACTAGCGGGAGCCAGCTACGAGCAGTACTTC | CASSPTLLAGASYEQYF | TRBJ2-7 | TRBD2 | . | TRBV18
TGTGCCAGCAGTTTATACGGATCGGGGAATGAGCAGTTCTTC | CASSLYGSGNEQFF | TRBJ2-1 | . | . | TRBV28
TGCAGCGTTGAAAAAGCGGGTGGACTGTACGAGCAGTACTTC | CSVEKAGGLYEQYF | TRBJ2-7 | . | once | TRBV29-1
TGCGCCAGCAGCTTGGGGGGGGCCCCAACCTACGAGCAGTACTTC | CASSLGGAPTYEQYF | TRBJ2-7 | . | . | TRBV5-1
TGCAGTGCTACCTCCTGGCCGGGACAAGATTACGAGCAGTACTTC | CSATSWPGQDYEQYF | TRBJ2-7 | . | few | TRBV20-1
TGTGCCAGCAGCCACCAACAAGGGCCCACAGATACGCAGTATTTT | CASSHQQGPTDTQYF | TRBJ2-3 | . | . | TRBV25-1
TGCGCCAGCAGCCAGAGACTAGCGACGCCCTCCTACAATGAGCAGTTCTTC | CASSQRLATPSYNEQFF | TRBJ2-1 | TRBD2 | few | TRBV4-3
TGCGCCAGCAGCTTGCCCCCCGGGCCCGAGAGGGGGGAGAGCATCTATGAGCAGTTCTTC | CASSLPPGPERGESIYEQFF | TRBJ2-1 | . | . | TRBV5-1
TGCGCCAGCAGCCAAGATCAGACTCCACTCTCTGGCTACACCTTC | CASSQDQTPLSGYTF | TRBJ1-2 | . | few | TRBV4-3
TGCAGCGTTGGGGGGGGACTGATGAACTCCTACGAGCAGTACTTC | CSVGGGLMNSYEQYF | TRBJ2-7 | TRBD2 | few | TRBV29-1
TGTGCCAGCTCTACCATAGCGGGAGGGCCCGGCGAGCAGTACTTC | CASSTIAGGPGEQYF | TRBJ2-7 | TRBD2 | few | TRBV18
TGTGCCAGCAGCTTAGCGCCGGACAGGCCCTTCCACTTT | CASSLAPDRPFHF | TRBJ1-6 | TRBD1 | . | TRBV7-2
TGCAGTGCTTCGGTAGCGGGAGTCTACAATGAGCAGTTCTTC | CSASVAGVYNEQFF | TRBJ2-1 | TRBD2 | many | TRBV20-1
TGCAGTGCTAGAGAAACTAGCGGGAAGTCAGATACGCAGTATTTT | CSARETSGKSDTQYF | TRBJ2-3 | TRBD2 | many | TRBV20-1
TGCGCCAGCAGCCGTGGGCATTTAACCCCGCAGTACTTC | CASSRGHLTPQYF | TRBJ2-4 | . | . | TRBV4-3
TGTGCCAGCTCTAGGGCAGGGGCAAATCAGCCCCAGCATTTT | CASSRAGANQPQHF | TRBJ1-5 | . | few | TRBV18
TGTGCCAGCTTAGCGGGATCCCGGGACAATGAGCAGTTCTTC | CASLAGSRDNEQFF | TRBJ2-1 | TRBD2 | . | TRBV28
TGTGCCAGCACTTACTCCGGGACAGTCTATGGCTACACCTTC | CASTYSGTVYGYTF | TRBJ1-2 | TRBD1 | . | TRBV12-3/TRBV12-4
TGCAGTGCTAGACCCCTTACTAGCGGGAGGGGACCCTACGAGCAGTACTTC | CSARPLTSGRGPYEQYF | TRBJ2-7 | TRBD2 | few | TRBV20-1
TGTGCCAGCAGCTTAGTGGGTGGCCCTGTGTACGAGCAGTACTTC | CASSLVGGPVYEQYF | TRBJ2-7 | . | few | TRBV7-6
TGTGCCAGCAGCTTAGTTTGGCCGGGCCTCGGGGACGGGGAGCTGTTTTTT | CASSLVWPGLGDGELFF | TRBJ2-2 | . | few | TRBV11-2
TGCAGCGGAGGACTAGCGGGCGGCACCCTCTACGAGCAGTACTTC | CSGGLAGGTLYEQYF | TRBJ2-7 | TRBD2 | few | TRBV29-1
TGCAGCGTCCAAGGTCTAGCTAGCGAGCAGTACTTC | CSVQGLASEQYF | TRBJ2-7 | . | few | TRBV29-1
TGTGCCAGCAGTCCCAGGGTAGTGGGCTACGAGCAGTACTTC | CASSPRVVGYEQYF | TRBJ2-7 | . | few | TRBV27
TGCGCCAGCAGCTTGTGGGGGATACAAGAGACCCAGTACTTC | CASSLWGIQETQYF | TRBJ2-5 | . | many | TRBV5-1
TGTGCCAGCAGTCCCCGAGGACAGGGGCACTACGAGCAGTACTTC | CASSPRGQGHYEQYF | TRBJ2-7 | TRBD1 | . | TRBV12-3/TRBV12-4
TGCAGCGTACAGATAGGACCCAATGAGCAGTTCTTC | CSVQIGPNEQFF | TRBJ2-1 | . | many | TRBV29-1
TGCGCCAGCAGCTTTCGTTCCTATAATTCACCCCTCCACTTT | CASSFRSYNSPLHF | TRBJ1-6 | . | many | TRBV5-1
TGCAGTGCTAGTTGGGACGAGAGGTCCAATGAGCAGTTCTTC | CSASWDERSNEQFF | TRBJ2-1 | . | few | TRBV20-1
TGTGCCAGCAGCTTAGGTTTAGAGCGCTACGAGCAGTACTTC | CASSLGLERYEQYF | TRBJ2-7 | . | few | TRBV7-2
TGCAGTGCTAGGAGGGGACAGGGTGGCAACATTCAGTACTTC | CSARRGQGGNIQYF | TRBJ2-4 | TRBD1 | few | TRBV20-1
TGTGCCAGCAGCTTAAAAAGTAACGACAGTCAGCCCCAGCATTTT | CASSLKSNDSQPQHF | TRBJ1-5 | . | . | TRBV7-3